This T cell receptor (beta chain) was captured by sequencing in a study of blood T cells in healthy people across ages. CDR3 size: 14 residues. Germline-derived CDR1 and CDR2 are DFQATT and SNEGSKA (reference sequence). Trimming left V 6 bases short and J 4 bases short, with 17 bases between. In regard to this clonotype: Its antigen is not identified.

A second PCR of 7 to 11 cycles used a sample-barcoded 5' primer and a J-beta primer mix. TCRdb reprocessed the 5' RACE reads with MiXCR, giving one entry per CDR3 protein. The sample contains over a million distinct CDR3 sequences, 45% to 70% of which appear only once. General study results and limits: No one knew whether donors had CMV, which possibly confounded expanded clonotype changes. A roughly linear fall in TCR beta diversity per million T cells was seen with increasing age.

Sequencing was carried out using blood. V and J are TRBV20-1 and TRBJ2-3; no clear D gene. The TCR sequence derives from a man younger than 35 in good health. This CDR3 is CSAPPIVSADTQYF. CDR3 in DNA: TGCAGTGCCCCCCCGATCGTCTCCGCAGATACGCAGTATTTT.